This T cell receptor beta chain comes out of a study of blood T cell repertoires in COVID-19. Produced via immunoSEQ multiplex PCR; TCRdb's table is partial and in-frame only. The table includes about 160,000 clones, around nine tenths detected once. The V gene's germline CDR1 is MDHEN and CDR2 SYDVKM. V gave up 4 bases and J gave up 5 bases, with 9 bases separating them. The CDR3 sequence is 13 residues long. The rearrangement uses TRBV28 and TRBJ1-3; D possibly corresponds to TRBD1 (6 bases). This clonotype was sampled from a woman in her sixties or seventies with COVID-19, enrolled during active disease. Sequenced material: peripheral blood. Here the CDR3 reads CASSSGTRNTIYF. The CDR3, as DNA: TGTGCCAGCAGTTCAGGGACAAGAAACACCATATATTTT.